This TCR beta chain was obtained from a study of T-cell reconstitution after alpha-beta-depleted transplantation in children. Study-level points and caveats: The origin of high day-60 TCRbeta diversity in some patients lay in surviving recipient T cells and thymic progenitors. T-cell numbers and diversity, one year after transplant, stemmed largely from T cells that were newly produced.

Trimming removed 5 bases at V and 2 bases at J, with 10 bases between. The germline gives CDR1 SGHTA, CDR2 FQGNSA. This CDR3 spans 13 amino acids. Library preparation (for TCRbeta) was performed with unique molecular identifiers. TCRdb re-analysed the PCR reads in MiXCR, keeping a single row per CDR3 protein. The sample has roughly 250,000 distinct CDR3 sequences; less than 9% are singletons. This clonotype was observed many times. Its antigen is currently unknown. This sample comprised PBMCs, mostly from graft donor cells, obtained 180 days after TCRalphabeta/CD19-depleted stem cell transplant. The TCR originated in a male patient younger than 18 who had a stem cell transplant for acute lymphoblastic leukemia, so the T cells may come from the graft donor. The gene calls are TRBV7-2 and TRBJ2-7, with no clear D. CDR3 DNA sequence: TGTGCCAGCAGCCCCCTAATGCCCTACGAGCAGTACTTC. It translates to CASSPLMPYEQYF.